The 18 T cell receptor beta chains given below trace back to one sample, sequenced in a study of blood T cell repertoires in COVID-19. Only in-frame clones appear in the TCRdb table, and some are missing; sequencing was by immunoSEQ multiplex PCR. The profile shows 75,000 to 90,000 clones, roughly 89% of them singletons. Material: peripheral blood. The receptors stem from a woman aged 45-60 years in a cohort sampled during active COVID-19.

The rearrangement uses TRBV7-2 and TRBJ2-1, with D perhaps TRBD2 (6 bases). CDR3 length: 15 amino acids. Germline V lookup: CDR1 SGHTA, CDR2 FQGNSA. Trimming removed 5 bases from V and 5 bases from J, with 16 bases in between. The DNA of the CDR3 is TGTGCCAGCAGCCTCAACTCGGGACTTCACAATGAGCAGTTCTTC. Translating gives CASSLNSGLHNEQFF.

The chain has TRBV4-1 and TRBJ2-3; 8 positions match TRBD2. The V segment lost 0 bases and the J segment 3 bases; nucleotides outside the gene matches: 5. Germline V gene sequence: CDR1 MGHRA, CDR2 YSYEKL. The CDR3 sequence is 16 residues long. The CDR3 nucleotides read TGCGCCAGCAGCCAAGATCTACTAGCGGCTACAGATACGCAGTATTTT. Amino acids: CASSQDLLAATDTQYF.

DNA for the CDR3: TGTGCCAGCAGCCCGACTAGCGGGGGGGAACGTACCGGGGAGCTGTTTTTT. Its protein is CASSPTSGGERTGELFF. The chain carries TRBV7-2 and TRBJ2-2; 14 nucleotides line up with TRBD2. This CDR3 spans 17 amino acids. Germline lookup yields CDR1 SGHTA and CDR2 FQGNSA. V lost 5 bases, J lost 5 bases, and 7 bases stayed unmatched.

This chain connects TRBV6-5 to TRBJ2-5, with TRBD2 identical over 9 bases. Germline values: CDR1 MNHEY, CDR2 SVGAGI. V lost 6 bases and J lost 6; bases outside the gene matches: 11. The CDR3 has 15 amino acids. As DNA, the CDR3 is TGTGCCAGCAGACCACCCTCTAGCGGGATGAAGACCCAGTACTTC. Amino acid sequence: CASRPPSSGMKTQYF.

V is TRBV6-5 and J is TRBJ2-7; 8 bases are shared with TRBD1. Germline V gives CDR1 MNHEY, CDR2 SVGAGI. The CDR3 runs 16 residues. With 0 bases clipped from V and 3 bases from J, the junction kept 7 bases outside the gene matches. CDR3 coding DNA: TGTGCCAGCAGTTACTCCGTCCCCGGGACAGGCTACGAGCAGTACTTC. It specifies CASSYSVPGTGYEQYF.

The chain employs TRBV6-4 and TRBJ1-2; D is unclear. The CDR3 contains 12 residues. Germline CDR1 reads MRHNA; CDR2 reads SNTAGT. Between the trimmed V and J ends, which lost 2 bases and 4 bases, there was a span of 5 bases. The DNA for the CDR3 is TGTGCCAGCAGTGACGGACTCTATGGCTACACCTTC. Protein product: CASSDGLYGYTF.

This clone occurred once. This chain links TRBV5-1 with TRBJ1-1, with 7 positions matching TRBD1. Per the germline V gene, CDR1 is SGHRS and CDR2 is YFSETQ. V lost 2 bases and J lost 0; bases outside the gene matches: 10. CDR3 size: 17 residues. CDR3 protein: CASSLNHPTGLNTEAFF. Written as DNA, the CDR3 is TGCGCCAGCAGCTTAAACCACCCGACAGGGCTGAACACTGAAGCTTTCTTT.

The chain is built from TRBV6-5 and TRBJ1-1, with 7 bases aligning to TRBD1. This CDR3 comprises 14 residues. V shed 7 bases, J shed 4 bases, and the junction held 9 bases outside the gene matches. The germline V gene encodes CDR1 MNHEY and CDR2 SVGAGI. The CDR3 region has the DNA TGTGCCAGCACCAGGACAGGCGAAATCACTGAAGCTTTCTTT. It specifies CASTRTGEITEAFF.

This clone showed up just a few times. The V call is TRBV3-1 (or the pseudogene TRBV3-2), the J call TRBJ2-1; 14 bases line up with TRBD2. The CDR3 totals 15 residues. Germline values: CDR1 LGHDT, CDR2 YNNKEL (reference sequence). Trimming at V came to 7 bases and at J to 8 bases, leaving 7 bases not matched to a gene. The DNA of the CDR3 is TGTGCCAGCAACGGACTAGCGGGAGGACGGGATGAGCAGTTCTTC. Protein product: CASNGLAGGRDEQFF.

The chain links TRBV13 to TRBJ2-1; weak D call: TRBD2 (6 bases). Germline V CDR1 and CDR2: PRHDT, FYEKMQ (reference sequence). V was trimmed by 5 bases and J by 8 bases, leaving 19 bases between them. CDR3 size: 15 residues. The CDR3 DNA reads TGTGCCAGCAGCCCCCCATCGGGGGTGGTTGATGAGCAGTTCTTC. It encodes CASSPPSGVVDEQFF. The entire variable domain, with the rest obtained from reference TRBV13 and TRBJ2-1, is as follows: AAGVIQSPRHLIKEKRETATLKCYPIPRHDTVYWYQQGPGQDPQFLISFYEKMQSDKGSIPDRFSAQQFSDYHSELNMSSLELGDSALYFCASSPPSGVVDEQFFGPGTRLTVL.

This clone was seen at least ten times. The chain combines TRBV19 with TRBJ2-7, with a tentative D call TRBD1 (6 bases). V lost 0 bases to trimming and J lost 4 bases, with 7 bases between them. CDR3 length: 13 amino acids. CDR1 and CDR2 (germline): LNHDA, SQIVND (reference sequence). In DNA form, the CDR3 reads TGTGCCAGTAGTATAGACAGGGGATACGAGCAGTACTTC. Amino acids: CASSIDRGYEQYF.

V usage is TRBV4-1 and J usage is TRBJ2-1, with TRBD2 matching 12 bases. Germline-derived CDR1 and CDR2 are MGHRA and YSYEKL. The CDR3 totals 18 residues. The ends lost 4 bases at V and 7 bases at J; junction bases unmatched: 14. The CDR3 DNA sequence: TGCGCCAGCAGCCGGCTTTTAGGCCCTAGCGGGGGGGGAAATGAGCAGTTCTTC. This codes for CASSRLLGPSGGGNEQFF.

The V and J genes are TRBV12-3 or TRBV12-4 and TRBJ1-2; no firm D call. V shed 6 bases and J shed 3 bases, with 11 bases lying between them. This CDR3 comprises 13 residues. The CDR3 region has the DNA TGTGCCAGCAGGAGCTCGGAGCACTATGGCTACACCTTC. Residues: CASRSSEHYGYTF.

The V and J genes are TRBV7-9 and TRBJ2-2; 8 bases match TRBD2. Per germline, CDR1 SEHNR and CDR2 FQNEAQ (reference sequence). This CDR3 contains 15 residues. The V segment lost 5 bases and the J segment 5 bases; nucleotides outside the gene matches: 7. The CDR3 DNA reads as TGTGCCAGCAGCCCTTCGGGGGGGCGGACCGGGGAGCTGTTTTTT. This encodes CASSPSGGRTGELFF.

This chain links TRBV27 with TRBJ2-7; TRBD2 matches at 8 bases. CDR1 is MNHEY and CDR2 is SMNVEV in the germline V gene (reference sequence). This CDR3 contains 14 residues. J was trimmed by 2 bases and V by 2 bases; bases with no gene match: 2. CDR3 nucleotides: TGTGCCAGCAGTTTAGGGACTAGACCCTACGAGCAGTACTTC. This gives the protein CASSLGTRPYEQYF.

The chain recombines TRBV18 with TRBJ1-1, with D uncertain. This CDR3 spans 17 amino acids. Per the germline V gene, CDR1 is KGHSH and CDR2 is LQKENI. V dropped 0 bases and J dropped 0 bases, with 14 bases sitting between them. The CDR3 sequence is CASSPPRAGRMNTEAFF. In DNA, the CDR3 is TGTGCCAGCTCACCACCGCGGGCAGGACGTATGAACACTGAAGCTTTCTTT.

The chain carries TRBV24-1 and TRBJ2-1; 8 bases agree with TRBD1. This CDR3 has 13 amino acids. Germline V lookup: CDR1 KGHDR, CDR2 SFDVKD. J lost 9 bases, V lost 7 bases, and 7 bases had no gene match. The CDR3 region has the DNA TGTGCCACCAGGGAATCGGACAGGGCTGAGCAGTTCTTC. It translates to CATRESDRAEQFF.

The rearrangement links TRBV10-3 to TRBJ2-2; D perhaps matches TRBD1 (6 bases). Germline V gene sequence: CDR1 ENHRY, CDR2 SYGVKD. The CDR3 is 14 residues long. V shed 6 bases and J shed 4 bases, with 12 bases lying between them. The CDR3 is CAIRQGGSTGELFF. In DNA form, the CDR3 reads TGTGCCATCAGACAGGGCGGGTCCACCGGGGAGCTGTTTTTT.